This T cell receptor (beta chain) was sequenced in a study of T cell repertoires in cytomegalovirus infection. CDR1 is SGHRS, CDR2 YFSETQ, per germline. The CDR3 is 14 residues long. V lost 1 base to trimming and J lost 1 base, with 8 bases between them. From the reads, TCRdb called clonotypes with MiXCR, one entry per CDR3 protein. Among about 190,000 distinct CDR3 sequences listed, approximately 28% were seen once. This clonotype was counted only a few times. V is TRBV5-1 and J is TRBJ2-5; no clear D gene. The TCR comes from a human donor in good health (CMV status not recorded). Some clones in this sample may be carry-over from other donors' samples. The specimen was PBMCs. This chain's CDR3 is CASSLIGSQETQYF. CDR3 in DNA: TGCGCCAGCAGCTTGATCGGCAGCCAAGAGACCCAGTACTTC. The full variable domain, its missing parts supplied by reference TRBV5-1 and TRBJ2-5, is KAGVTQTPRYLIKTRGQQVTLSCSPISGHRSVSWYQQTPGQGLQFLFEYFSETQRNKGNFPGRFSGRQFSNSRSEMNVSTLELGDSALYLCASSLIGSQETQYFGPGTRLLVL.